This paragraph covers one T cell receptor (beta chain) sequence. The data were taken from a study of blood T cell repertoires in COVID-19. Study as a whole: Nucleic acid was either cDNA or gDNA, and it came from T cells, B-cell-depleted T cells, or PBMCs.

In Cohort 3, a recovered donor had either two negative PCRs, clearance, or symptom resolution. The authors' processing: Reference gene primer amplification yielded estimated nucleated cell counts. The data were produced by immunoSEQ multiplex PCR, yet TCRdb's version contains in-frame clones alone and is incomplete. From that table come the V and J calls and clone size; the DNA was used to work out D and trimming. The table shows 500,000 or so clones, with around 90% occurring only once. Material for sequencing was PBMCs or T cells enriched from blood (not recorded which). This clonotype was obtained from a woman between 18 and 29 years old who had recovered from COVID-19.

CDR3 residues: CASSRDTEGYGYTF. The CDR3 coding sequence is TGTGCCAGCTCACGGGACACAGAGGGGTATGGCTACACCTTC. V usage is TRBV18 and J usage is TRBJ1-2; weak D call: TRBD1 (6 bases). The CDR3 is 14 amino acids. Germline CDR1 is KGHSH and CDR2 is LQKENI. The ends were cut back, 4 bases at V and 5 bases at J, with 14 bases in the middle.